These T cell receptor beta chains were read from a single sample in a study of TIL therapy for anti-PD-1-resistant metastatic lung cancer. TCRdb keeps only in-frame clones here, not all; method: immunoSEQ multiplex PCR. Of tens of thousands of clones listed, roughly 84% are singletons. The sample was blood, taken at baseline. Receptor source: a person aged 25-80 years with non-small cell lung cancer. Each CDR3 is given with its conserved first and last residue. The D gene is left open where the match is weak. The size field is filled for only some rows; it gives once, few, many or a size class.

NA	TRBV10-1	TRBD2	TRBJ2-1	TGCGCCAGCAGTGAGTTCGGACTAGCGGGCCTTCTTAATGAGCAGTTCTTC	CASSEFGLAGLLNEQFF
NA	TRBV11-2	NA	TRBJ1-5	TGTGCCAGCAGTTTGACAGGACATAGCAATCAGCCCCAGCATTTT	CASSLTGHSNQPQHF
few	TRBV19	TRBD1	TRBJ2-7	TGTGCCAGTAGTATAAAGGCAGGGGGACACGAGCAGTACTTC	CASSIKAGGHEQYF
NA	TRBV5-1	NA	TRBJ1-6	TGCGCCAGCAGCTCTTCGACCTCACCCCTCCACTTT	CASSSSTSPLHF
NA	TRBV27	TRBD2	TRBJ2-1	TGTGCCAGCAGTTCCCGACTAGCGAGCTCCTACAATGAGCAGTTCTTC	CASSSRLASSYNEQFF
few	TRBV19	NA	TRBJ1-6	TGTGCCAGTAATTCCGGACCTGCCAGCTCCTATAATTCACCCCTCCACTTT	CASNSGPASSYNSPLHF
NA	TRBV4-1	NA	TRBJ2-7	TGCGCCAGCAGCCAAGAAACGGGGAAAACCTACGAGCAGTACTTC	CASSQETGKTYEQYF
NA	TRBV25-1	TRBD2	TRBJ2-3	TGTGCCAGCAGTACCCGAGGGAGGGTCGGCACAGATACGCAGTATTTT	CASSTRGRVGTDTQYF
few	TRBV27	NA	TRBJ1-6	TGTGCCAGCAGTTGGGACAACAATTCACCCCTCCACTTT	CASSWDNNSPLHF
NA	TRBV6-1	NA	TRBJ2-3	TGTGCCAGCAGTGCCTCCTCCCGACAGGGCCCGGGGGCAGATACGCAGTATTTT	CASSASSRQGPGADTQYF
NA	TRBV30	NA	TRBJ2-7	TGTGCCTGGAGTGGGTCTCGGTCCTACGAGCAGTACTTC	CAWSGSRSYEQYF
NA	TRBV10-3	NA	TRBJ2-3	TGTGCCATCAGTGAGCCCCGCACAGATACGCAGTATTTT	CAISEPRTDTQYF
NA	TRBV3-1/TRBV3-2	NA	TRBJ1-1	TGTGCCAGCAGCCAAGAGCACGGGGTCACTGAAGCTTTCTTT	CASSQEHGVTEAFF
NA	TRBV7-2	NA	TRBJ1-1	TGTGCCAGCAGCTTAACAGAACTGAACACTGAAGCTTTCTTT	CASSLTELNTEAFF
NA	TRBV6-6	NA	TRBJ2-1	TGTGCCAGCCACTATCTAGCGACCGGCGGAAATGAGCAGTTCTTC	CASHYLATGGNEQFF
NA	TRBV4-1	NA	TRBJ2-5	TGCGCCAGCAGCCAAGAGAAACCAGGGACCCAGTACTTC	CASSQEKPGTQYF
few	TRBV6-5	TRBD1	TRBJ1-4	TGTGCCAGCGCTAATCGGGACAGGGTGGAAAAACTGTTTTTT	CASANRDRVEKLFF
NA	TRBV6-1	TRBD2	TRBJ2-7	TGTGCCAGCAGTGAACTAGCGGGAGTCTTCTACGAGCAGTACTTC	CASSELAGVFYEQYF
few	TRBV3-1/TRBV3-2	NA	TRBJ2-2	TGTGCCAGCAGCCCCCAGCCGACCGGGGAGCTGTTTTTT	CASSPQPTGELFF
NA	TRBV28	NA	TRBJ2-3	TGTGCCAGCAGTTTAGTAACTAGCCCAGATACGCAGTATTTT	CASSLVTSPDTQYF
NA	TRBV30	TRBD1	TRBJ1-2	TGTGCCTGGAGCGCCGGGACAGGGCGTTCGGGTGGCTACACCTTC	CAWSAGTGRSGGYTF
few	TRBV18	NA	TRBJ1-3	TGTGCCAGCTCACCGTCGGCAGGCTCTGGAAACACCATATATTTT	CASSPSAGSGNTIYF
NA	TRBV28	NA	TRBJ1-5	TGTGCCAGCAGTCCCCCCGGGGATGGGAGTCAGCCCCAGCATTTT	CASSPPGDGSQPQHF
NA	TRBV5-1	NA	TRBJ1-1	TGCGCCAGCAGCTTGGCCGTAGGGAGTATGAACACTGAAGCTTTCTTT	CASSLAVGSMNTEAFF
once	TRBV24-1	TRBD1	TRBJ1-2	TGTGCCACCCGAGGACAGGGGCCAGATGGGTATGGCTACACCTTC	CATRGQGPDGYGYTF
NA	TRBV7-2	TRBD2	TRBJ2-5	TGTGCCAGCAGCTTCGTAGCGGGAGCTCGCCTAGAGACCCAGTACTTC	CASSFVAGARLETQYF
NA	TRBV29-1	TRBD2	TRBJ2-1	TGCAGCGTTGAAGAGGTCGGGAGGCCCTACAATGAGCAGTTCTTC	CSVEEVGRPYNEQFF
NA	TRBV23-1	NA	TRBJ2-3	TGCGCCAGCAGTCTCGGGGGGCCCCCACCCCGGGGGCAAAACGTCACAGATACGCAGTATTTT	CASSLGGPPPRGQNVTDTQYF
NA	TRBV28	TRBD2	TRBJ2-7	TGTGCCAGCGGCCTAGCGGGACTCTACGAGCAGTACTTC	CASGLAGLYEQYF
NA	TRBV14	NA	TRBJ1-2	TGTGCCAGCAGCCAAGAGGGCAGGGCGTACACCTTC	CASSQEGRAYTF
NA	TRBV18	NA	TRBJ2-7	TGTGCCAGCTCACCGACGGGACCATACTACGAGCAGTACTTC	CASSPTGPYYEQYF
NA	TRBV24-1	NA	TRBJ2-5	TGTGCCACCAGTGACCCCAAACCCTTGGGGCAAGAGACCCAGTACTTC	CATSDPKPLGQETQYF
NA	TRBV24-1	NA	TRBJ2-7	TGTGCCACCAGTGATACCGGGACAAAGAGCGATGACGAGCAGTACTTC	CATSDTGTKSDDEQYF
NA	TRBV9	TRBD2	TRBJ2-3	TGTGCCAGCTCTCTAGCGGGGGGGGTAGATACGCAGTATTTT	CASSLAGGVDTQYF
NA	TRBV7-6	NA	TRBJ1-3	TGTGCCAGCAGCGAACAGGATCTCTCTGGAAACACCATATATTTT	CASSEQDLSGNTIYF
NA	TRBV5-5	TRBD1	TRBJ2-7	TGTGCCAGCAATTGGGACAGAAACTACGAGCAGTACTTC	CASNWDRNYEQYF
NA	TRBV4-2	NA	TRBJ2-3	TGTGCCAGCAGCCAAGTTAAGGAAGCAGATACGCAGTATTTT	CASSQVKEADTQYF